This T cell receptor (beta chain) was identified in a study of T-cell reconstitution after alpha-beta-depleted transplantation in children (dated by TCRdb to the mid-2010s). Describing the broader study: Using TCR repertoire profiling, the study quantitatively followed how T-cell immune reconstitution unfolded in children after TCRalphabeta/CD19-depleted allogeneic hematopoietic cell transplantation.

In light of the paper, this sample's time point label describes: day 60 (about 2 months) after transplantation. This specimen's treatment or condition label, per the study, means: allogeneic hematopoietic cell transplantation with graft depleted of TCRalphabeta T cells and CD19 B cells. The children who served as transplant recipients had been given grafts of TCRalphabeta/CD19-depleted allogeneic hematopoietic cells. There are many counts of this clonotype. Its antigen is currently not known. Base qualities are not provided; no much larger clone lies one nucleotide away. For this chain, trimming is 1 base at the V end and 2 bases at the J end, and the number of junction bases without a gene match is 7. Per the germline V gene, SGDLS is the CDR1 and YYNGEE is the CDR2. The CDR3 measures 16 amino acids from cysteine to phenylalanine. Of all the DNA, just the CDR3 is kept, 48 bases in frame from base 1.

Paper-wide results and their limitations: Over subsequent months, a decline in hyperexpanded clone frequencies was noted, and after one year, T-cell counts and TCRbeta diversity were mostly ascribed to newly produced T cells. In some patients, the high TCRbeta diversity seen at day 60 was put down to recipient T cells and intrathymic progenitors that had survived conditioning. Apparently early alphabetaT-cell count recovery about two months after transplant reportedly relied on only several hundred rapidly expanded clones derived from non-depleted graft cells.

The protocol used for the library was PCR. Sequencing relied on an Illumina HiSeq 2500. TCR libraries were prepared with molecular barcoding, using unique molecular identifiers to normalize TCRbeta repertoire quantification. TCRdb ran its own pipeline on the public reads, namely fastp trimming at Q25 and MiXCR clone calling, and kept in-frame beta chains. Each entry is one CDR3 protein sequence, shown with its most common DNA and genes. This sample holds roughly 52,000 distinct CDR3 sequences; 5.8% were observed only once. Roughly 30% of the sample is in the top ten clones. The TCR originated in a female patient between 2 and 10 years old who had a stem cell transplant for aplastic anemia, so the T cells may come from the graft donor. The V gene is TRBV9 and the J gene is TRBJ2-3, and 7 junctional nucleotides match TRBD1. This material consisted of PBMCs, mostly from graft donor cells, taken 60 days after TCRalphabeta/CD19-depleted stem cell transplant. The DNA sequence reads TGTGCCAGCAGCGTAACAGGGGCAACCCACACAGATACGCAGTATTTT. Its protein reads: CASSVTGATHTDTQYF.